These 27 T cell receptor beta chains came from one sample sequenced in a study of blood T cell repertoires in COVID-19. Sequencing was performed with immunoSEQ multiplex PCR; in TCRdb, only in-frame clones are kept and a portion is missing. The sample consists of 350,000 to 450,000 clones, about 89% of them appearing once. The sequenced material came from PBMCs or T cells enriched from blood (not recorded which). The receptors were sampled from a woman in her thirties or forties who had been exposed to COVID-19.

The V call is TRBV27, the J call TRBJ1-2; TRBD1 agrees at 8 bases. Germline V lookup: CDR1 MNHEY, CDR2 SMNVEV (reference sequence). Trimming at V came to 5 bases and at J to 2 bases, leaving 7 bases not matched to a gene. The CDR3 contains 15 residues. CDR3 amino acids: CASSTQDRANYGYTF. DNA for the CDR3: TGTGCCAGCAGTACCCAGGACAGGGCCAACTATGGCTACACCTTC.

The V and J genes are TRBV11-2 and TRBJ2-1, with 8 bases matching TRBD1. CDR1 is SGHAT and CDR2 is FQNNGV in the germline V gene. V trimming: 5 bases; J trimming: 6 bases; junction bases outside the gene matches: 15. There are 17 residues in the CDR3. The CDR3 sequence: CASSPSWGARGRNEQFF. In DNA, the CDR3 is TGTGCCAGCAGCCCTAGTTGGGGGGCCAGGGGGCGCAATGAGCAGTTCTTC.

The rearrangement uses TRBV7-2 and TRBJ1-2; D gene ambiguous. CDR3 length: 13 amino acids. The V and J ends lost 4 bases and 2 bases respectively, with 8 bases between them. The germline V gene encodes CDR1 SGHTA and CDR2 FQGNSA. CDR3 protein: CASSSDGNYGYTF. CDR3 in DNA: TGTGCCAGCAGCTCTGACGGGAACTATGGCTACACCTTC. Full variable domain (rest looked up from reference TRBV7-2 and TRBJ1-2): GAGVSQSPSNKVTEKGKDVELRCDPISGHTALYWYRQSLGQGLEFLIYFQGNSAPDKSGLPSDRFSAERTGGSVSTLTIQRTQQEDSAVYLCASSSDGNYGYTFGSGTRLTVV.

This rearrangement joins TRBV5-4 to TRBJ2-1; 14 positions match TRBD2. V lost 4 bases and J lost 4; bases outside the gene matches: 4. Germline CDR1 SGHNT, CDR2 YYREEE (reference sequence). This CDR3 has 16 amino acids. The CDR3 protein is CASSRGTSGRYNEQFF. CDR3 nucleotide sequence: TGTGCCAGCAGCCGAGGGACTAGCGGGAGATACAATGAGCAGTTCTTC.

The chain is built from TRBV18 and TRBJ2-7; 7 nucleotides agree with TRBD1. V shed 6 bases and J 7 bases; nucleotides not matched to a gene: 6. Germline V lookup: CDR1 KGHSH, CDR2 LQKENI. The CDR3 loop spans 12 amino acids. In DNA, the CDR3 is TGTGCCAGCTCCTCTCCAGGGGGAGAGCAGTACTTC. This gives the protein CASSSPGGEQYF.

Written as DNA, the CDR3 is TGTGCCAGCAGCGAACAGGGGGGAGGCTACACCTTC. Amino acid sequence: CASSEQGGGYTF. J is TRBJ1-2 and V is TRBV2; 8 bases are a match to TRBD1. Germline CDR1 reads SNHLY; CDR2 reads FYNNEI. This CDR3 spans 12 amino acids. V was clipped by 6 bases and J by 8 bases; unmatched bases: 5.

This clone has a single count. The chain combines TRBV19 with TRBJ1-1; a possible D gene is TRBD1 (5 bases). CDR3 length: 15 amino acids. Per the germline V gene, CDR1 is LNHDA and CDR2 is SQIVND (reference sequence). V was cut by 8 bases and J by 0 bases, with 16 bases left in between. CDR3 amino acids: CASRSDRLMNTEAFF. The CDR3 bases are TGTGCCAGTCGTTCAGACAGATTGATGAACACTGAAGCTTTCTTT.

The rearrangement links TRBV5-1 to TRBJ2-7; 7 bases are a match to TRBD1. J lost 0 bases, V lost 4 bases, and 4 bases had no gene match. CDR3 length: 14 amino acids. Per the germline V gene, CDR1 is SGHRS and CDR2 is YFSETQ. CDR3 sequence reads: CASSGTGDSYEQYF. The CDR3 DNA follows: TGCGCCAGCAGCGGAACAGGGGACTCCTACGAGCAGTACTTC. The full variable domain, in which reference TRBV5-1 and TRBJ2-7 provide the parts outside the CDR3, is KAGVTQTPRYLIKTRGQQVTLSCSPISGHRSVSWYQQTPGQGLQFLFEYFSETQRNKGNFPGRFSGRQFSNSRSEMNVSTLELGDSALYLCASSGTGDSYEQYFGPGTRLTVT.

The CDR3 region has the DNA TGTGCCAGCAGTGTGTTCAGCGGGAGTAGGGATGAAAAACTGTTTTTT. Translation: CASSVFSGSRDEKLFF. The rearrangement joins TRBV6-1 to TRBJ1-4; no clear D gene. The V end was cut by 4 bases, the J end by 6 bases, with 18 bases between. In germline, CDR1 is MNHNS, CDR2 SASEGT. The CDR3 runs 16 residues.

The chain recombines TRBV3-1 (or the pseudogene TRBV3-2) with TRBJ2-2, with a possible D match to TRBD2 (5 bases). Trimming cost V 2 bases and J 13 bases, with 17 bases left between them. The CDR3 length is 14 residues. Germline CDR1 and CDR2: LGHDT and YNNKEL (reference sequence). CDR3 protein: CASSQTDGLFALFF. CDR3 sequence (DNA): TGTGCCAGCAGCCAAACCGACGGACTCTTCGCGCTGTTTTTT.

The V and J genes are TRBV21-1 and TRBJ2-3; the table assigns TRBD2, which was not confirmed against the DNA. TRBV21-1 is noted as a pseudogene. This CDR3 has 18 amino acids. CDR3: CASSKGGGTSAPAGAQYF. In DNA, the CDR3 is TGTGCCAGCAGCAAAGGGGGGGGGACTAGCGCCCCCGCAGGGGCGCAGTATTTT.

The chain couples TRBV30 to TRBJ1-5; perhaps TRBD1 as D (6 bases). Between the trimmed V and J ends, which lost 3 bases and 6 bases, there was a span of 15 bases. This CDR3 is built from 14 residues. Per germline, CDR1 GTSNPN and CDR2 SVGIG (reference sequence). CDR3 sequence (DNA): TGTGCCTGGAGGGGGGCCATTGGAGGTCAGCCCCAGCATTTT. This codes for CAWRGAIGGQPQHF.

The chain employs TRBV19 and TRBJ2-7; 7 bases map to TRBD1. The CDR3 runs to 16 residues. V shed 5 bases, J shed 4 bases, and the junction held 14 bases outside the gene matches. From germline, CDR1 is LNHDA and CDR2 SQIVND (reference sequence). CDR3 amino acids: CASSFTAPSGGYEQYF. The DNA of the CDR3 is TGTGCCAGTAGTTTTACGGCGCCCTCAGGGGGTTACGAGCAGTACTTC.

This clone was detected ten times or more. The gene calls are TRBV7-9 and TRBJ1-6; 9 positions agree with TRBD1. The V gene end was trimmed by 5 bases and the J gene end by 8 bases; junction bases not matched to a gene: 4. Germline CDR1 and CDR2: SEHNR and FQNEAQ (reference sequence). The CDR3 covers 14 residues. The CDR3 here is CASSRGQGHSPLHF. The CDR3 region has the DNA TGTGCCAGCAGCCGCGGACAGGGGCATTCACCCCTCCACTTT.

The CDR3 spells CAWSVGSTSGGEQFF. The CDR3 bases are TGTGCCTGGAGTGTAGGATCGACTAGCGGTGGTGAGCAGTTCTTC. The chain employs TRBV30 and TRBJ2-1, with 9 bases lining up with TRBD2. Germline-derived CDR1 and CDR2 are GTSNPN and SVGIG (reference sequence). The V gene end was trimmed by 0 bases and the J gene end by 9 bases; junction bases not matched to a gene: 9. This CDR3 contains 15 residues.

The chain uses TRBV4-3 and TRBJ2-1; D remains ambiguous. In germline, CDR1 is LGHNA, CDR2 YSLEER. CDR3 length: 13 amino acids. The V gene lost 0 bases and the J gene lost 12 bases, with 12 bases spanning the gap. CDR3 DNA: TGCGCCAGCAGCCAAGATTGGGCCGGCTGGCAGTTCTTC. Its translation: CASSQDWAGWQFF.

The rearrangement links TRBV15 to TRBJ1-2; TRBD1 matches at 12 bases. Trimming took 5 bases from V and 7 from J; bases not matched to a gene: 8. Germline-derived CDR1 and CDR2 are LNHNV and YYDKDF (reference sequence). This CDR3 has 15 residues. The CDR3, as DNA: TGTGCCACCAGCTCTCCGGGACAGGGGGCGCGTGGCTACACCTTC. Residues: CATSSPGQGARGYTF.

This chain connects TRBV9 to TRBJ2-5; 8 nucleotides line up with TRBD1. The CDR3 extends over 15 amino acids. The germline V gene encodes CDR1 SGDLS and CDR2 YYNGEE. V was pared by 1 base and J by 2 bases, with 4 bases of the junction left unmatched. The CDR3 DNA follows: TGTGCCAGCAGCGTATTAGGACAGGGACAAGAGACCCAGTACTTC. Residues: CASSVLGQGQETQYF.

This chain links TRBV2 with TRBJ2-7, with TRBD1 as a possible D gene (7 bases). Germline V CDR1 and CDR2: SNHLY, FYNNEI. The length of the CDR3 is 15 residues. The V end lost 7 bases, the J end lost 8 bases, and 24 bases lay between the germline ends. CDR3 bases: TGTGCCAGCACCAGGATGGAGGGGGCGCCCAGTCAGCAGTACTTC. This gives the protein CASTRMEGAPSQQYF.

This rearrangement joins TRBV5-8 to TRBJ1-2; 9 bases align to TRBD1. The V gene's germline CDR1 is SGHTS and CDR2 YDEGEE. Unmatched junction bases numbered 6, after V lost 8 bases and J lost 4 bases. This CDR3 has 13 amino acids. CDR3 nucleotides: TGTGCCAGGAGTAGACAGGGGGGCTATGGCTACACCTTC. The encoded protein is CARSRQGGYGYTF.

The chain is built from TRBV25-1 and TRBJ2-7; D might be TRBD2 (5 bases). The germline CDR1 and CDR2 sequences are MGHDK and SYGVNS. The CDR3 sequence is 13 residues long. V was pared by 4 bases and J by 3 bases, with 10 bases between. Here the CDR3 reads CASSGTGFYEQYF. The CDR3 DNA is TGTGCCAGCAGTGGGACGGGGTTCTACGAGCAGTACTTC.

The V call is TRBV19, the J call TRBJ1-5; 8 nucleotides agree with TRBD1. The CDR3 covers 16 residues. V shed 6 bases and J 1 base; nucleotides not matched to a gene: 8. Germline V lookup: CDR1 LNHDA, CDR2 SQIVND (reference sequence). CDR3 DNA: TGTGCCAGTAGCCCCCGACAGGGGTGGAGCAATCAGCCCCAGCATTTT. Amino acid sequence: CASSPRQGWSNQPQHF.

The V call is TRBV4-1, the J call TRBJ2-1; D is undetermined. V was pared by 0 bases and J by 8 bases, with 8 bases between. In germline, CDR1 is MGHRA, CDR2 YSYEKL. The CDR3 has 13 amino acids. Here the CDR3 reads CASSQDGRYEQFF. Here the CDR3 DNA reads TGCGCCAGCAGCCAAGATGGGCGATATGAGCAGTTCTTC.

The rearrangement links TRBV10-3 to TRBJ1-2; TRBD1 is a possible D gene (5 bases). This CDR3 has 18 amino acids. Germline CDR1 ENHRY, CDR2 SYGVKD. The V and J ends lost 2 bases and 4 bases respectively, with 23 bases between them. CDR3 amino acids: CAISEPYAITGSAYGYTF. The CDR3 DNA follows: TGTGCCATCAGTGAGCCCTACGCCATCACAGGTTCCGCCTATGGCTACACCTTC.

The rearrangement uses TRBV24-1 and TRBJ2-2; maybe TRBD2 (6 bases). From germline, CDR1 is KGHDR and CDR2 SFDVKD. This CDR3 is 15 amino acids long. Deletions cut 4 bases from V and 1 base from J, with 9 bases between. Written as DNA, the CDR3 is TGTGCCACCAGTGACGGGGGAAGGAACACCGGGGAGCTGTTTTTT. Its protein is CATSDGGRNTGELFF.

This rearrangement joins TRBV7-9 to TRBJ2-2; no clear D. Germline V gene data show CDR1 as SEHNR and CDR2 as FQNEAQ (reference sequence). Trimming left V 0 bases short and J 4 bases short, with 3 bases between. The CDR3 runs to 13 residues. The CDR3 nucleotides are TGTGCCAGCAGCTTAGCCCTCACCGGGGAGCTGTTTTTT. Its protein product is CASSLALTGELFF.

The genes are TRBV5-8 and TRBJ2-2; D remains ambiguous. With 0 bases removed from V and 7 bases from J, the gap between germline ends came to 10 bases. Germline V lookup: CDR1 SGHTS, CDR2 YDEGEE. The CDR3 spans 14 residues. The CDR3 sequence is CASSLVVVFGELFF. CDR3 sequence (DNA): TGTGCCAGCAGCTTGGTAGTAGTCTTCGGGGAGCTGTTTTTT.